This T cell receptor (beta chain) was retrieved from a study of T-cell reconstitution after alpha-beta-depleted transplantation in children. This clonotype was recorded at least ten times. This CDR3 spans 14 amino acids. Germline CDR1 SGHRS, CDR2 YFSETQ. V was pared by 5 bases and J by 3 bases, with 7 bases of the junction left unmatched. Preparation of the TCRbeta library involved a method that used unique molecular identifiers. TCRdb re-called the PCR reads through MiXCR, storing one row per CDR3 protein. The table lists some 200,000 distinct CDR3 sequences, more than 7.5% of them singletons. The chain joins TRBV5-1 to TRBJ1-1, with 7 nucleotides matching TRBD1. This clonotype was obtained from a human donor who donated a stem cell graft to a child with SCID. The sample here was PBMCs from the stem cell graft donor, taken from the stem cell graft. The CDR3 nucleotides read TGCGCCAGCAGGCGACAGGGCGGGGACACTGAAGCTTTCTTT. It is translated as CASRRQGGDTEAFF. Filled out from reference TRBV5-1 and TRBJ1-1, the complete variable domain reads KAGVTQTPRYLIKTRGQQVTLSCSPISGHRSVSWYQQTPGQGLQFLFEYFSETQRNKGNFPGRFSGRQFSNSRSEMNVSTLELGDSALYLCASRRQGGDTEAFFGQGTRLTVV.